This is a list of T cell receptor beta chains from one sample in a study of cytomegalovirus exposure and HLA in healthy donors. Produced via immunoSEQ multiplex PCR; TCRdb's table is partial and in-frame only. The sample lists around 140,000 clones, 77% occurring once. Sequenced material: PBMCs. The origin of the receptors is a male donor in good health and CMV-seronegative. Both conserved end residues are part of each CDR3. D genes are given only for firm matches.

V gene	D gene	J gene	CDR3 protein
TRBV6-5	.	TRBJ2-5	CASSYSGQIQETQYF
TRBV18	.	TRBJ1-2	CASSPGAGDYGYTF
TRBV18	TRBD1	TRBJ1-1	CASSPRTGQSTEAFF
TRBV6-6	TRBD1	TRBJ2-5	CASRDRAKETQYF
TRBV19	.	TRBJ1-2	CASSIAEGYGYTF
TRBV7-9	.	TRBJ1-2	CSSSRGGSGANYGYTF
TRBV5-6	.	TRBJ1-2	CASSLAGSGDGYTF
TRBV15	.	TRBJ2-2	CATSRQSGSTGELFF
TRBV5-4	TRBD1	TRBJ1-2	CASSSRRDRGAGYTF
TRBV18	.	TRBJ2-3	CASSPVGAGYTDTQYF
TRBV5-1	TRBD1	TRBJ1-5	CASSRDRNQPQHF
TRBV5-1	.	TRBJ2-3	CASSLFTGGGDTQYF
TRBV18	.	TRBJ1-1	CASSEGLEAFF
TRBV11-2	.	TRBJ1-1	CASSLSRGTGEAFF
TRBV13	TRBD1	.	CASSSGDRGYEQYF
TRBV6-1	.	TRBJ2-7	CASSERRIDEQYF
TRBV5-1	.	TRBJ1-2	CASSLALDSHYGYTF
TRBV5-6	.	TRBJ1-2	CASSQSVGVGYTF
TRBV7-6	TRBD1	TRBJ2-2	CASSTRGLYTGELFF
TRBV5-1	.	TRBJ1-1	CASSLAPAGLNTEAFF
TRBV10-2	TRBD2	TRBJ2-7	CASTPSLLAGGAYEQYF
TRBV5-4	.	TRBJ2-3	CASSSEVGRADTQYF
TRBV11-1	.	TRBJ2-7	CASSHTWPFPYEQYF
TRBV5-1	.	TRBJ2-2	CASRRAANTGELFF
TRBV7-3	.	TRBJ1-2	CASSPSGNYGYTF
TRBV5-1	TRBD1	TRBJ2-1	CASSFVTGVNSDEQFF